This TCR beta chain is from a study of blood T cell repertoires in COVID-19 (dated by TCRdb to the early 2020s). Study-wide context: The collaborator samples originated in the United States, Italy and Spain and spanned the acute and convalescent phases of COVID-19. Deeply sampled blood TCRbeta repertoires from subjects exposed to, actively infected with, or recovered from COVID-19 were included in the dataset. Samples came from the ongoing ImmuneRACE study (first 160 participants) plus 1,254 subjects from 6 global collaborators. Nearly every sample came with metadata listing a de-identified subject ID, COVID-19 status, age in years and sex. Where HLA class I and class II types were available, the types were taken from metadata supplied by the sample provider, not from assay-based typing. The material from the prospective study consisted of cDNA or gDNA derived from T cells, B-cell-depleted T cells, or PBMCs. The repertoires were made available in a free public database intended to serve as a resource for research on the immune response to SARS-CoV-2.

In the germline V gene (reference sequence), CDR1 corresponds to GTSNPN and CDR2 to SVGIG. The junction carries 17 bases between V and J, which are trimmed by 4 bases and 11 bases respectively. Including cysteine and phenylalanine, the CDR3 has 12 amino acids. Solely the CDR3 DNA is kept, with 36 bases framed from the first base. TCRbeta CDR3 regions were amplified from genomic DNA by means of the immunoSEQ Assay, a bias-controlled multiplex PCR. The paper's data handling went like this. The number of nucleated cells in each sample was estimated from the amplification of reference gene primers within the assay. To quantify the absolute abundance of each unique TCRbeta CDR3 rearrangement, sequence reads were collapsed and filtered. For each sample, productive Simpson clonality was calculated by taking the square root of Simpson's diversity index across productive rearrangements. Here the immuneACCESS table is served through TCRdb, limited to in-frame sequences with V and J called. Missing clones are a known gap in these copies; in checked studies unresolved V genes cover under half, and the rest lacks a known reason. Clone size and the V and J calls come from that table; the DNA yielded D and trimming. This sample holds about 330,000 clones; over 75% were observed only once. Less than 6% of the sample is held by the ten biggest clonotypes.

Overall study results and their limits: How much clinical and demographic metadata was included differed by source and by participant, and the metadata was provided uncurated.

Enrolling through a virtual design, the prospective study's participants ranged in age from about 18 to 89 years and lived across roughly 24 United States geographic areas. In the prospective study, cohorts were assigned on the basis of participant-reported clinical history obtained from a screening survey and a study questionnaire. For ImmuneRACE Cohort 3, a participant was defined as recovered based on two consecutive negative NP/OP PCR tests, clearance by a healthcare professional, or resolution of symptoms. In the prospective study, mobile phlebotomists collected whole blood, serum and a nasopharyngeal or oropharyngeal swab from each participant. Over an approximately 2-month period, participants in the prospective study had the option of providing additional blood draws and questionnaires. Before DNA extraction, prospective study blood samples were shipped either frozen or at room temperature.

This clone was counted a few times. Its specific antigen is unknown. Base qualities are not recorded, but no much larger clone differs from it by a single base. Here the chain combines TRBV30 and TRBJ1-1; the D segment cannot be called with confidence. This receptor was obtained from a woman in her twenties or thirties who had recovered from COVID-19. Sequencing used PBMCs or T cells enriched from blood (not recorded which). The CDR3 is CAWKRAGVEAFF. The DNA sequence follows: TGTGCCTGGAAACGGGCGGGCGTCGAGGCTTTCTTT.